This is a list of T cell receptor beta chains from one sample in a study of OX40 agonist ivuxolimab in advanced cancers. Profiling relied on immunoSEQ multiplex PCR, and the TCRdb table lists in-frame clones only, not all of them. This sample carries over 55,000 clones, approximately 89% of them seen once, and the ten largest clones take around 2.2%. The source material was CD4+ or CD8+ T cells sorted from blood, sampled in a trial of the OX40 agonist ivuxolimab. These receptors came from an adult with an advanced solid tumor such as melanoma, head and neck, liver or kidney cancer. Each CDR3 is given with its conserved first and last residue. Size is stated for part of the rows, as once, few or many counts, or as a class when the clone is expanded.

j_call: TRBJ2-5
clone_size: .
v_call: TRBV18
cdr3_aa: CASSPPSGQETQYF

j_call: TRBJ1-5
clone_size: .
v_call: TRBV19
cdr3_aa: CASSIGSGNQPQHF

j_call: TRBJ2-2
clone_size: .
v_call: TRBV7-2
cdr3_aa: CASSSRWGTGELFF

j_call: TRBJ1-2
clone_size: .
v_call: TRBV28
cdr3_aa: CASSTGTGGYTF

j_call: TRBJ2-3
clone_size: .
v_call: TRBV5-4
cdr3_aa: CASSLTSGGTDTQYF

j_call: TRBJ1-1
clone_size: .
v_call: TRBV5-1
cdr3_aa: CASSLGTYSDSPNTEAFF

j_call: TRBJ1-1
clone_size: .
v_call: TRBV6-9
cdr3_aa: CASRRPDRDTEAFF

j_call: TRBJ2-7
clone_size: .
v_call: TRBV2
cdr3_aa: CASSAQGTGFEQYF

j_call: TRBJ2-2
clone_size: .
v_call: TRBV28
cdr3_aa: CASSFSGRRNTGELFF

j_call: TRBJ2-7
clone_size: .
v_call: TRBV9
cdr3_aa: CASSVGGGEQYF

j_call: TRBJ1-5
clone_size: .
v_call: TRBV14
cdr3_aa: CASIKQGGSNQPQHF

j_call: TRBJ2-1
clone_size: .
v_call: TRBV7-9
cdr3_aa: CASSLTGPHNEQFF

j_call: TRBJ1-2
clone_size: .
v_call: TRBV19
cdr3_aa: CASRNRDRENGYTF

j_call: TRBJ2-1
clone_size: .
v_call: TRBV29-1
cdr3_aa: CSEERGYNEQFF

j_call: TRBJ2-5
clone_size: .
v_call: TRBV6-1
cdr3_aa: CASGLAGRETQYF

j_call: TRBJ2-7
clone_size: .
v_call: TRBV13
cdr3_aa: CASSRLTGANYEQYF

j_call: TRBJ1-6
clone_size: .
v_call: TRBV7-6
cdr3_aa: CASSEGNSPLHF

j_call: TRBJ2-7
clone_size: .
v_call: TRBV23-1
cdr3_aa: CASSHHEGGSSLF

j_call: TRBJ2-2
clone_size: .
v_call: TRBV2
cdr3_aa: CASNQGNTGELFF

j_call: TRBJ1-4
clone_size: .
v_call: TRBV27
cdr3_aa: CASSFTGGANEKLFF

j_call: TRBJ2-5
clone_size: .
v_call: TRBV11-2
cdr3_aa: CASSFSGGGETQYF

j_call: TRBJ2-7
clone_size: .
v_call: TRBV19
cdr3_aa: CASSPRDRPYEQYF

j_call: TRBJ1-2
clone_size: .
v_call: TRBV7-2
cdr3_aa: CASSLDRGQVGYTF

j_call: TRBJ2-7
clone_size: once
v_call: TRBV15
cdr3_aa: CATSRDGGISYEQYF

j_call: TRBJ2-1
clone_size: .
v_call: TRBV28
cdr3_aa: CASSSPQGTSYNEQFF

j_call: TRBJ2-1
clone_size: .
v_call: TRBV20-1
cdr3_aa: CSAPDYNEQFF

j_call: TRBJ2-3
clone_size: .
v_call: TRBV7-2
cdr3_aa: CASSFANRLATDTQYF

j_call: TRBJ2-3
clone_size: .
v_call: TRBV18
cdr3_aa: CASSPTGSADTQYF

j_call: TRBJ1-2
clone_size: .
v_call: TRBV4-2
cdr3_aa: CASRPEQGLVYGYTF

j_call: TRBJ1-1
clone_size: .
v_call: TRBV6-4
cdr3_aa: CASSDGGSSAFF

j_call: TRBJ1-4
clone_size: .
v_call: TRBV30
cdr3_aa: CAWSFTRGLEEKLFF

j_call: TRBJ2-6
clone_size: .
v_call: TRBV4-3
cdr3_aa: CASSQDPRGSGANVLTF

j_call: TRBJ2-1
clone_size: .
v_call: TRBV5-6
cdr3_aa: CASSLASLGLDEQFF

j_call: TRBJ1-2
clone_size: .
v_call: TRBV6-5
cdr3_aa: CASSSRTDVGYGYTF

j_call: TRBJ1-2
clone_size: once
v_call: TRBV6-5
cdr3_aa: CASSYGQGRFGYTF

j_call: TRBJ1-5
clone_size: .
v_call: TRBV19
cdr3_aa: CASSMGGNQPQHF

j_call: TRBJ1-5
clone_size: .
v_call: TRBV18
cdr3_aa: CASSPGAGDQPQHF

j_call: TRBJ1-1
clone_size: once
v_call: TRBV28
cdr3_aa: CASSLGGPSLLSVNTEAFF

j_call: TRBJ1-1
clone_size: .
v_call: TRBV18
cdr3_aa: CASSPTGAGTEAFF

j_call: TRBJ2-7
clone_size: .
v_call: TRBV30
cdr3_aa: CALSGGAGEQYF

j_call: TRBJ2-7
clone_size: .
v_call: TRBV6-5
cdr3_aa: CASEEAGRNEQYF

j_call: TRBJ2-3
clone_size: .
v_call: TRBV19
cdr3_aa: CASSITSGAGTDTQYF

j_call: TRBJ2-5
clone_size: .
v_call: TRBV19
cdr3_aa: CASGDLGGLETQYF